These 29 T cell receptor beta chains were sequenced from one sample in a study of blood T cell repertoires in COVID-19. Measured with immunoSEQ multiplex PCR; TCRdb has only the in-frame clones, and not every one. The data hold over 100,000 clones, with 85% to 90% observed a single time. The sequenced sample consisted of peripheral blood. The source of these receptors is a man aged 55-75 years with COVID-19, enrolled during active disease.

DNA of the CDR3: TGCAGTAAACAGGGGGTCCGTGTAGCTTTCTTT. This gives the protein CSKQGVRVAFF. This chain connects TRBV20-1 to TRBJ1-1, with 8 bases that match TRBD1. In germline, CDR1 is DFQATT, CDR2 SNEGSKA (reference sequence). CDR3 size: 11 residues. V shed 8 bases, J shed 10 bases, and the junction held 9 bases outside the gene matches.

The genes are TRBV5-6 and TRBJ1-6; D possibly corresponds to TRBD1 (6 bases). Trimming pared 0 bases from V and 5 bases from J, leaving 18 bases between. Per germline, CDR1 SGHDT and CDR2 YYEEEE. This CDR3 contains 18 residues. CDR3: CASSLGQDLNGDNSPLHF. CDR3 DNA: TGTGCCAGCAGCTTGGGACAGGACCTAAATGGAGATAATTCACCCCTCCACTTT.

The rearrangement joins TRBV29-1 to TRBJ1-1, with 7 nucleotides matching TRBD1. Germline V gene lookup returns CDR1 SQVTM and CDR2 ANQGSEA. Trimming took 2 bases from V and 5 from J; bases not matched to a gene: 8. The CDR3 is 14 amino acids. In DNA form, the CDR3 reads TGCAGCGTTGAAAGGGGGCGTTTGGGGACTGAAGCTTTCTTT. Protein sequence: CSVERGRLGTEAFF.

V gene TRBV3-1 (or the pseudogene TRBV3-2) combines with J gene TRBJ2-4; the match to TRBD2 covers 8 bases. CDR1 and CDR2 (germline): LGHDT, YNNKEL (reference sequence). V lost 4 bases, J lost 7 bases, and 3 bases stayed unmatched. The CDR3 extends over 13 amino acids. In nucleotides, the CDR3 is TGTGCCAGCAGCCTCGGGAGGGGGAACATTCAGTACTTC. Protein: CASSLGRGNIQYF.

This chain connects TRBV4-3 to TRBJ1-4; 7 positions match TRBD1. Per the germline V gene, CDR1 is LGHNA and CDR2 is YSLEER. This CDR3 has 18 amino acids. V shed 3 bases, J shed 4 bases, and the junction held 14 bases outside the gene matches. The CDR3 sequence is CASSQDLSWTGFNEKLFF. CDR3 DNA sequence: TGCGCCAGCAGCCAGGACCTTTCTTGGACAGGCTTTAATGAAAAACTGTTTTTT.

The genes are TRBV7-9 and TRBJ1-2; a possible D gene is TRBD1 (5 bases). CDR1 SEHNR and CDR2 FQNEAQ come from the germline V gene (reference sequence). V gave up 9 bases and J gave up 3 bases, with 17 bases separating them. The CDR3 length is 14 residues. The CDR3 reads CASTEEGRDYGYTF. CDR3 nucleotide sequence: TGTGCCAGTACCGAGGAGGGACGGGACTATGGCTACACCTTC.

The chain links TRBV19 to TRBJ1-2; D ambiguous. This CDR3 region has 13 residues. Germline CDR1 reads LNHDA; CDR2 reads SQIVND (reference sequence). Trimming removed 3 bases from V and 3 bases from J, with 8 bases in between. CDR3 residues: CASSIGVDYGYTF. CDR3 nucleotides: TGTGCCAGTAGTATCGGGGTCGACTATGGCTACACCTTC.

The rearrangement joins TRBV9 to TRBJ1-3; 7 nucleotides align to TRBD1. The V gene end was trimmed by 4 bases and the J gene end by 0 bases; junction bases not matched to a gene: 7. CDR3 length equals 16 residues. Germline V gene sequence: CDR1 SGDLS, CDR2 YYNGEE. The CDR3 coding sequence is TGTGCCAGCAGCCCGTGGGACAGTTTCTCTGGAAACACCATATATTTT. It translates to CASSPWDSFSGNTIYF.

CDR3 in amino acids: CASSQGGGNTEAFF. The CDR3 region has the DNA TGTGCCAGCAGCCAAGGGGGAGGGAACACTGAAGCTTTCTTT. The chain combines TRBV3-1 (or the pseudogene TRBV3-2) with TRBJ1-1; D call uncertain. V gave up 1 base and J gave up 1 base, with 7 bases separating them. CDR3 length: 14 residues. Germline CDR1 is LGHDT and CDR2 is YNNKEL (reference sequence).

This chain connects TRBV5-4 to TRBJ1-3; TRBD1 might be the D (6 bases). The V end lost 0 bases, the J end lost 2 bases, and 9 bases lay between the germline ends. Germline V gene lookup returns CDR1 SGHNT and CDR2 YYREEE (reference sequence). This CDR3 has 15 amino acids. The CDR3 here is CASSLDTGTGNTIYF. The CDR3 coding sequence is TGTGCCAGCAGCTTGGACACAGGGACTGGAAACACCATATATTTT.

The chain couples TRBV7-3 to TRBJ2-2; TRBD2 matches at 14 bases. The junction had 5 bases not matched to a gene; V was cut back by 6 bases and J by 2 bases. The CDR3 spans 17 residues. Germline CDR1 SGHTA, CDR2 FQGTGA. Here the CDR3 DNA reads TGTGCCAGCAGAACCGGACTAGCGGGGGGAAACACCGGGGAGCTGTTTTTT. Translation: CASRTGLAGGNTGELFF.

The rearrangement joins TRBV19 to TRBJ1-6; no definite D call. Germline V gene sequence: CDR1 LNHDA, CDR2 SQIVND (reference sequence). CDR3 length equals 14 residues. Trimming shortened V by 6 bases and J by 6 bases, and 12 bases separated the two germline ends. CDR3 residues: CASRREAANSPLHF. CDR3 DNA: TGTGCCAGTAGGAGGGAGGCAGCTAATTCACCCCTCCACTTT.

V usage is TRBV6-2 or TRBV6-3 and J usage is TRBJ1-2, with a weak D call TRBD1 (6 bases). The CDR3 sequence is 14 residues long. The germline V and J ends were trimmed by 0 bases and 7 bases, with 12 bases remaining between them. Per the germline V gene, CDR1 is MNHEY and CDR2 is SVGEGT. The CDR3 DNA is TGTGCCAGCAGTTACTCGTACAGGGAGGGTGGCTACACCTTC. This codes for CASSYSYREGGYTF.

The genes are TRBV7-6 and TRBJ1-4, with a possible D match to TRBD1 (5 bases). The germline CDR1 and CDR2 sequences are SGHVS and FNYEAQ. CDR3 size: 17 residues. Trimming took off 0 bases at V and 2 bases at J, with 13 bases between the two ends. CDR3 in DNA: TGTGCCAGCAGCTTAGCGCTTGGGGGGGAGACTAATGAAAAACTGTTTTTT. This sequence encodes CASSLALGGETNEKLFF. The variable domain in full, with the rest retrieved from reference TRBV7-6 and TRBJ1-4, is GAGVSQSPRYKVTKRGQDVALRCDPISGHVSLYWYRQALGQGPEFLTYFNYEAQQDKSGLPNDRFSAERPEGSISTLTIQRTEQRDSAMYRCASSLALGGETNEKLFFGSGTQLSVL.

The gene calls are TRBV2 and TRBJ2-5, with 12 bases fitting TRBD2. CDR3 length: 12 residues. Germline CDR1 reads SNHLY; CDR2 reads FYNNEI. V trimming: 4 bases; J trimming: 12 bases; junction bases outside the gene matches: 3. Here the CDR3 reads CASSGTSGAKYF. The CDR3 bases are TGTGCCAGCAGTGGGACTAGCGGGGCCAAGTACTTC.

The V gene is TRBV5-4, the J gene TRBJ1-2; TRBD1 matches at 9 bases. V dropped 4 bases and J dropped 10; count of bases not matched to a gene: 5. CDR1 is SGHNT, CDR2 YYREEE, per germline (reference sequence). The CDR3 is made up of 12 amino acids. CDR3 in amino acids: CASSRQGDFYTF. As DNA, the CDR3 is TGTGCCAGCAGCAGACAGGGGGATTTCTACACCTTC.

The CDR3 nucleotides are TGTGCCAGCAGCCAAGATCAGGGTGATCCCCATTCACCCCTCCACTTT. This gives the protein CASSQDQGDPHSPLHF. This sequence joins TRBV3-1 (or the pseudogene TRBV3-2) and TRBJ1-6, with D perhaps TRBD1 (5 bases). CDR3 size: 16 residues. V lost 0 bases and J 8 bases, leaving 14 bases between the germline ends. CDR1 LGHDT and CDR2 YNNKEL come from the germline V gene (reference sequence).

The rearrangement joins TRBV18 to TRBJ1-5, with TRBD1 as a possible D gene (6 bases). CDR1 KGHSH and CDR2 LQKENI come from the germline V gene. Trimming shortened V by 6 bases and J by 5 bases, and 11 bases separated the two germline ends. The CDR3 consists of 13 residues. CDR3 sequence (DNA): TGTGCCAGCTCCGGACAGATGGATCAGCCCCAGCATTTT. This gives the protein CASSGQMDQPQHF.

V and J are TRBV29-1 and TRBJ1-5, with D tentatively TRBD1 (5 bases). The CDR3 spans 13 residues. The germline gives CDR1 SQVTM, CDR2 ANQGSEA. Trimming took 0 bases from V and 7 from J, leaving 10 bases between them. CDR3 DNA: TGCAGCGTTGAAGAGACAGTAGGACAGCCCCAGCATTTT. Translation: CSVEETVGQPQHF.

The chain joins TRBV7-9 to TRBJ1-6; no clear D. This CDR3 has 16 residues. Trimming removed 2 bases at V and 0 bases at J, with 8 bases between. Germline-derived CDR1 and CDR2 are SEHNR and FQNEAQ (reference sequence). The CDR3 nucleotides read TGTGCCAGCAGCTTACAAAAAGCCTCCTATAATTCACCCCTCCACTTT. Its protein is CASSLQKASYNSPLHF.

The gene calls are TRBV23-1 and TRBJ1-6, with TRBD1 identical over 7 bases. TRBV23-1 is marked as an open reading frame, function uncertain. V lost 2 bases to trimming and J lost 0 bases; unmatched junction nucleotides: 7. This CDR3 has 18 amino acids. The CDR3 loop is CASSQQKDRSSYNSPLHF. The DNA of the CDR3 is TGCGCCAGCAGTCAACAGAAGGACAGGAGCTCCTATAATTCACCCCTCCACTTT.

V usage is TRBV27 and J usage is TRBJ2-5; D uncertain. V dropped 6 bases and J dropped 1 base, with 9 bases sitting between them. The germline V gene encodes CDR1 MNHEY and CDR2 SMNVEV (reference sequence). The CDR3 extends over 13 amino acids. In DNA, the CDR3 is TGTGCCAGCAGCTACCGCTCCCAAGAGACCCAGTACTTC. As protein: CASSYRSQETQYF.

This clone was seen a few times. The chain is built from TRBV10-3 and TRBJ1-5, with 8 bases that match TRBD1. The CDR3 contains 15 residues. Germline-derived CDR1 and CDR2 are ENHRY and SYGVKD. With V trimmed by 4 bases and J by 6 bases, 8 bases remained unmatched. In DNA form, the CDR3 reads TGTGCCATCAGTGCTTCGCAGGGGGCCGGTCAGCCCCAGCATTTT. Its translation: CAISASQGAGQPQHF.

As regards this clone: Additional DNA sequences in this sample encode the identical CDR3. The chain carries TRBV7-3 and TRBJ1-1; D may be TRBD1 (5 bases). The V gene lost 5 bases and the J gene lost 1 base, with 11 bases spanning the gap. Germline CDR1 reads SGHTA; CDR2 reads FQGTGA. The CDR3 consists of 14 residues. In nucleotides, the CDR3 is TGTGCCAGCAGCCCTGGCCAGGGGAACACTGAAGCTTTCTTT. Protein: CASSPGQGNTEAFF. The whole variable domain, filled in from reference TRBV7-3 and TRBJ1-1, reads GAGVSQTPSNKVTEKGKYVELRCDPISGHTALYWYRQSLGQGPEFLIYFQGTGAADDSGLPNDRFFAVRPEGSVSTLKIQRTERGDSAVYLCASSPGQGNTEAFFGQGTRLTVV.

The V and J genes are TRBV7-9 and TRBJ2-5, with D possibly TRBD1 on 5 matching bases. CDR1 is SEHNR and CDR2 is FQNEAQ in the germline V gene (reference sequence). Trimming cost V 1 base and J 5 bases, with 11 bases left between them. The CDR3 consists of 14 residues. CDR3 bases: TGTGCCAGCAGCTTAGAACAGGTTAAGGAGACCCAGTACTTC. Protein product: CASSLEQVKETQYF.

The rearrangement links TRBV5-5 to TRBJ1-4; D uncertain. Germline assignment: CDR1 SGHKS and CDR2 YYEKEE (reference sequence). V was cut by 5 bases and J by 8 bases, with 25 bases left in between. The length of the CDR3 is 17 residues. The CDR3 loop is CASSRGRGVAGMEKLFF. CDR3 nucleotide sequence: TGTGCCAGCAGTCGGGGTCGTGGGGTAGCGGGTATGGAAAAACTGTTTTTT.

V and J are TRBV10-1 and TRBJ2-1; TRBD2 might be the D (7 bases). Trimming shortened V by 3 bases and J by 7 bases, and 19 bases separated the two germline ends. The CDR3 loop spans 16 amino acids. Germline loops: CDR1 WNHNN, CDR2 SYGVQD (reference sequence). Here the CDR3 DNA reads TGCGCCAGCAGTGAAGATGGGGGGGGCACCCTGAATGAGCAGTTCTTC. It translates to CASSEDGGGTLNEQFF.

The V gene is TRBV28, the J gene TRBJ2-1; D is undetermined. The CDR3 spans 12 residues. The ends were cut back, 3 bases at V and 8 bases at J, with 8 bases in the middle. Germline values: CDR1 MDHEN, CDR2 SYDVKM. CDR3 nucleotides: TGTGCCAGCAGTTTGATGACTGATGAGCAGTTCTTC. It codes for CASSLMTDEQFF.

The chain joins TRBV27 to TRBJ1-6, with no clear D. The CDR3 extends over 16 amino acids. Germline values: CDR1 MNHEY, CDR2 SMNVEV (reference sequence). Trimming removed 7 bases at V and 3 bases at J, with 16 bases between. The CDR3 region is CASKDRERNYNSPLHF. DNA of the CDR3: TGTGCCAGCAAAGACCGGGAACGCAACTATAATTCACCCCTCCACTTT.